The 24 T cell receptor beta chains presented below share a single source sample, sequenced in a study of B cell selection in AIRE deficiency. The sorted conventional CD4 T cells were gated as CD4+CD127+. The protocol was immunoSEQ multiplex PCR, while the TCRdb copy is restricted to in-frame clones and leaves out a portion. Among 20,000 to 25,000 clones listed, approximately 97% were seen once. The material sequenced was conventional CD4+ T cells sorted from PBMCs. Every receptor here comes from a human donor with AIRE deficiency.

The chain links TRBV5-6 to TRBJ2-7, with 11 bases aligning to TRBD1. The CDR3 loop spans 13 amino acids. Germline V CDR1 and CDR2: SGHDT, YYEEEE. V shed 3 bases and J 5 bases; nucleotides not matched to a gene: 1. CDR3 amino acids: CASSWDRGNEQYF. The CDR3 coding sequence is TGTGCCAGCAGCTGGGACAGGGGGAACGAGCAGTACTTC.

This clone appeared a single time. The genes are TRBV7-8 and TRBJ1-1; D not certain. This CDR3 is 13 amino acids long. CDR1 and CDR2 (germline): SGHVS, FQNEAQ. V lost 5 bases and J lost 4, with 11 bases in between. The CDR3 region is CASSPRWGTEAFF. The CDR3, as DNA: TGTGCCAGCAGCCCAAGGTGGGGCACTGAAGCTTTCTTT.

The chain uses TRBV27 and TRBJ2-1, with TRBD1 as a possible D gene (5 bases). Between the trimmed V and J ends, which lost 6 bases and 3 bases, there was a span of 6 bases. The CDR3 sequence is 12 residues long. Germline assignment: CDR1 MNHEY and CDR2 SMNVEV (reference sequence). The CDR3: CASSTGYNEQFF. CDR3 bases: TGTGCCAGCAGCACAGGCTACAATGAGCAGTTCTTC.

This chain links TRBV7-3 with TRBJ2-2; D perhaps matches TRBD2 (7 bases). CDR1 is SGHTA and CDR2 is FQGTGA in the germline V gene. The CDR3 contains 14 residues. Deletions cut 5 bases from V and 5 bases from J, with 12 bases between. The CDR3 region has the DNA TGTGCCAGCAGCCCGGGGGGCTGGACCGGGGAGCTGTTTTTT. Translating gives CASSPGGWTGELFF.

This sequence joins TRBV5-1 and TRBJ2-7; D uncertain. Germline V gene sequence: CDR1 SGHRS, CDR2 YFSETQ. The CDR3 spans 13 residues. V was trimmed by 2 bases and J by 3 bases, leaving 9 bases between them. DNA for the CDR3: TGCGCCAGCAGCTTACAGTGGAACTACGAGCAGTACTTC. This encodes CASSLQWNYEQYF.

The chain uses TRBV5-6 and TRBJ1-5; 10 bases align to TRBD1. In germline, CDR1 is SGHDT, CDR2 YYEEEE. There are 15 residues in the CDR3. Trimming removed 3 bases from V and 7 bases from J; junction bases left unmatched: 7. CDR3 loop: CASSSGTGVGQPQHF. CDR3 bases: TGTGCCAGCAGCTCCGGGACAGGGGTTGGGCAGCCCCAGCATTTT.

The rearrangement joins TRBV6-5 to TRBJ2-7, with 9 bases lining up with TRBD1. The CDR3 is made up of 14 amino acids. After removal of 4 bases from V and 6 bases from J, the junction contained 7 bases not matched to a gene. The V gene's germline CDR1 is MNHEY and CDR2 SVGAGI. The CDR3 loop is CASSLQGAGGEQYF. The CDR3 DNA reads TGTGCCAGCAGTTTACAGGGGGCGGGTGGCGAGCAGTACTTC.

This clone showed up just once. The chain recombines TRBV29-1 with TRBJ1-3; no definite D call. V lost 7 bases, J lost 0 bases, and 16 bases lay in between. In germline, CDR1 is SQVTM, CDR2 ANQGSEA. The CDR3 runs 15 residues. CDR3 sequence (DNA): TGCAGCGCCGCAGGCGACCGCAACTCTGGAAACACCATATATTTT. Protein: CSAAGDRNSGNTIYF.

V is TRBV5-1 and J is TRBJ2-3; 9 positions match TRBD2. J gave up 0 bases and V 7 bases, and 3 bases lay outside the gene matches. Germline V gene data show CDR1 as SGHRS and CDR2 as YFSETQ. The CDR3 contains 14 residues. CDR3 sequence (DNA): TGCGCCAGCCTAGCGGGAACTAGCACAGATACGCAGTATTTT. Protein sequence: CASLAGTSTDTQYF.

The chain is built from TRBV6-5 and TRBJ2-1; possible D gene TRBD1, 5 bases. V gave up 6 bases and J gave up 7 bases, with 10 bases separating them. This CDR3 is built from 12 residues. The germline gives CDR1 MNHEY, CDR2 SVGAGI. The CDR3 region has the DNA TGTGCCAGCAGACCCCAGGGTAATGAGCAGTTCTTC. Translating it yields CASRPQGNEQFF.

The chain employs TRBV4-2 and TRBJ2-1; 11 bases are shared with TRBD2. V gave up 3 bases and J gave up 6 bases; unmatched junction bases: 10. The CDR3 length is 17 residues. Germline lookup yields CDR1 LGHNA and CDR2 YNFKEQ. For the CDR3, the DNA is TGTGCCAGCAGCCAGGGCACCGGGACTAGCGGACTCAATGAGCAGTTCTTC. It codes for CASSQGTGTSGLNEQFF.

This rearrangement joins TRBV9 to TRBJ1-3; no clear D. The CDR3 is 15 amino acids. Trimming stripped 3 bases from V and 0 bases from J, with 10 bases between. Germline V gene sequence: CDR1 SGDLS, CDR2 YYNGEE. DNA for the CDR3: TGTGCCAGCAGCGCGTCCCTATCCTCTGGAAACACCATATATTTT. It is translated as CASSASLSSGNTIYF.

The chain has TRBV18 and TRBJ2-2; tentative D call: TRBD1 (6 bases). From germline, CDR1 is KGHSH and CDR2 LQKENI. Trimming took off 4 bases at V and 0 bases at J, with 9 bases between the two ends. CDR3 size: 15 residues. The CDR3 DNA reads TGTGCCAGCTCACGGGGGCGCCCGAACACCGGGGAGCTGTTTTTT. It encodes CASSRGRPNTGELFF.

The chain joins TRBV4-2 to TRBJ2-5; TRBD1 is a possible D gene (5 bases). Trimming pared 4 bases from V and 0 bases from J, leaving 9 bases between. The CDR3 is made up of 14 amino acids. Germline V gene lookup returns CDR1 LGHNA and CDR2 YNFKEQ. The CDR3 loop reads CASSRNRYQETQYF. DNA for the CDR3: TGTGCCAGCAGCCGAAACAGGTACCAAGAGACCCAGTACTTC.

V and J are TRBV30 and TRBJ1-5, with D perhaps TRBD1 (5 bases). Germline assignment: CDR1 GTSNPN and CDR2 SVGIG (reference sequence). Trimming cost V 3 bases and J 0 bases, with 21 bases left between them. The CDR3 contains 18 residues. This chain's CDR3 is CAWSARGLRAYSNQPQHF. Written as DNA, the CDR3 is TGTGCCTGGAGCGCTAGGGGATTACGGGCTTATAGCAATCAGCCCCAGCATTTT.

CDR3 in amino acids: CASSHPGWGELNAGEAFF. In nucleotides, the CDR3 is TGCGCCAGCAGCCACCCCGGATGGGGGGAGCTCAACGCGGGTGAAGCTTTCTTT. This chain connects TRBV4-1 to TRBJ1-1; a possible D gene is TRBD1 (5 bases). Looked up from germline, CDR1 is MGHRA and CDR2 is YSYEKL. V was shortened by 3 bases and J by 7 bases, with 27 bases between the two germline ends. This CDR3 has 18 residues.

The rearrangement uses TRBV6-1 and TRBJ1-4; D is undetermined. Germline CDR1 reads MNHNS; CDR2 reads SASEGT. V gave up 1 base and J gave up 7 bases, with 10 bases separating them. CDR3 length equals 14 residues. The chain's CDR3 is CASSEDRQAEKLFF. As DNA, the CDR3 is TGTGCCAGCAGTGAAGATCGCCAGGCTGAAAAACTGTTTTTT.

This chain links TRBV6-1 with TRBJ1-5; TRBD1 matches at 8 bases. The CDR3 totals 18 residues. Trimming took 4 bases from V and 0 from J; bases not matched to a gene: 11. CDR1 is MNHNS, CDR2 SASEGT, per germline. CDR3 sequence reads: CASSVAHRGRASNQPQHF. The CDR3 DNA reads as TGTGCCAGCAGTGTTGCCCACAGGGGGAGAGCTAGCAATCAGCCCCAGCATTTT.

The rearrangement links TRBV19 to TRBJ2-1; D gene ambiguous. V was cut by 0 bases and J by 2 bases, with 8 bases left in between. Germline V gives CDR1 LNHDA, CDR2 SQIVND (reference sequence). CDR3 length equals 15 residues. The DNA of the CDR3 is TGTGCCAGTAGTATAGAGTTGGGGACCTACAATGAGCAGTTCTTC. Its translation is CASSIELGTYNEQFF.

This chain connects TRBV19 to TRBJ1-2; unclear D gene. The CDR3 totals 11 residues. Germline-derived CDR1 and CDR2 are LNHDA and SQIVND (reference sequence). V was cut by 5 bases and J by 5 bases, with 6 bases left in between. The CDR3: CASSFGYGYTF. The CDR3, as DNA: TGTGCCAGTAGTTTTGGGTATGGCTACACCTTC.

J is TRBJ1-6 and V is TRBV25-1; D is unresolved. Trimming left V 6 bases short and J 9 bases short, with 9 bases between. This CDR3 spans 12 amino acids. From germline, CDR1 is MGHDK and CDR2 SYGVNS. CDR3 bases: TGTGCCAGCAGGGGTCCAGGTTCACCCCTCCACTTT. Translated, it gives CASRGPGSPLHF.

DNA for the CDR3: TGTGCCAGCTCTCCTACCTCAGGGATATATAGCAATCAGCCCCAGCATTTT. This codes for CASSPTSGIYSNQPQHF. The gene calls are TRBV18 and TRBJ1-5, with D possibly being TRBD1 (5 bases). Trimming removed 6 bases at V and 0 bases at J, with 18 bases between. Germline-derived CDR1 and CDR2 are KGHSH and LQKENI. The CDR3 extends over 17 amino acids.

V is TRBV11-2 and J is TRBJ2-2, with 10 positions matching TRBD2. The CDR3 extends over 18 amino acids. Losses at the gene ends were 5 bases for V and 5 bases for J; bases not matched to a gene: 14. Germline V gives CDR1 SGHAT, CDR2 FQNNGV. The CDR3 coding sequence is TGTGCCAGCAGCCCAGCTGCTGCGTCTAGCGGGAGTACCGGGGAGCTGTTTTTT. Protein product: CASSPAAASSGSTGELFF.

This sequence joins TRBV4-2 and TRBJ2-5; 8 bases fit TRBD1. V lost 2 bases and J lost 5; bases outside the gene matches: 7. CDR3 length: 15 amino acids. In germline, CDR1 is LGHNA, CDR2 YNFKEQ. CDR3 nucleotides: TGTGCCAGCAGCCAATCTTCAGGGGGCGGGGAGACCCAGTACTTC. Translated, it gives CASSQSSGGGETQYF.